These 31 T cell receptor beta chains were sequenced from one sample in a study of STAT5B mutations in CD4+ large granular lymphocyte leukemia. The method was immunoSEQ multiplex PCR; TCRdb's version includes in-frame clones alone and lacks a portion of them. The sample consists of 25,000 to 35,000 clones, approximately 81% of them appearing once. The sequencing sample was made of CD4+ T cells from blood buffy coats. The receptors shown here come from a human donor in good health.

This chain links TRBV6-5 with TRBJ2-7; the D is unclear. The CDR3 runs 16 residues. CDR1 and CDR2 from the germline V gene are MNHEY and SVGAGI. The V end lost 2 bases, the J end lost 3 bases, and 17 bases lay between the germline ends. In nucleotides, the CDR3 is TGTGCCAGCAGTTACGATCAGTCCTCGGGTCTCTACGAGCAGTACTTC. Translation gives CASSYDQSSGLYEQYF.

The genes are TRBV2 and TRBJ2-7, with D uncertain. Germline assignment: CDR1 SNHLY and CDR2 FYNNEI. CDR3 size: 12 residues. Deletions cut 4 bases from V and 3 bases from J, with 7 bases between. CDR3 loop: CASSVLNYEQYF. The CDR3 region has the DNA TGTGCCAGCAGTGTGTTAAACTACGAGCAGTACTTC.

V is TRBV5-1 and J is TRBJ1-1; 11 bases are shared with TRBD1. The CDR3 extends over 15 amino acids. Germline loops: CDR1 SGHRS, CDR2 YFSETQ. V was pared by 3 bases and J by 0 bases, with 1 base of the junction left unmatched. CDR3 nucleotides: TGCGCCAGCAGCTGGACAGGGGGCATGAACACTGAAGCTTTCTTT. The encoded protein is CASSWTGGMNTEAFF.

The chain carries TRBV6-5 and TRBJ1-1, with D possibly matching TRBD1 (5 bases). Germline V gene sequence: CDR1 MNHEY, CDR2 SVGAGI. Trimming removed 7 bases at V and 5 bases at J, with 14 bases between. This CDR3 region has 13 residues. The CDR3 coding sequence is TGTGCCAGCAACAGTCAGCGGGGGACTGAAGCTTTCTTT. This sequence encodes CASNSQRGTEAFF.

This chain uses TRBV29-1 with TRBJ1-1, with D unresolved. The V end was cut by 7 bases, the J end by 4 bases, with 13 bases between. The CDR3 spans 12 residues. The germline gives CDR1 SQVTM, CDR2 ANQGSEA. The CDR3 loop is CSASGFITEAFF. In DNA form, the CDR3 reads TGCAGCGCTTCGGGGTTCATCACTGAAGCTTTCTTT. Full variable domain (missing parts from reference TRBV29-1 and TRBJ1-1): SAVISQKPSRDICQRGTSLTIQCQVDSQVTMMFWYRQQPGQSLTLIATANQGSEATYESGFVIDKFPISRPNLTFSTLTVSNMSPEDSSIYLCSASGFITEAFFGQGTRLTVV.

In this sample, this clone turned up once. This rearrangement joins TRBV19 to TRBJ1-2; 10 nucleotides align to TRBD1. The CDR3 spans 16 residues. J gave up 4 bases and V 7 bases, and 12 bases lay outside the gene matches. Per germline, CDR1 LNHDA and CDR2 SQIVND (reference sequence). Here the CDR3 DNA reads TGTGCCAGTACTGCGAGAGGGACAGGGGACGGCTATGGCTACACCTTC. This codes for CASTARGTGDGYGYTF.

The chain has TRBV5-1 and TRBJ2-7; 8 nucleotides match TRBD2. The CDR3 spans 15 residues. The V gene's germline CDR1 is SGHRS and CDR2 YFSETQ. The junction had 12 bases not matched to a gene; V was cut back by 5 bases and J by 5 bases. The CDR3 loop is CASSLGPGGPDEQYF. In DNA form, the CDR3 reads TGCGCCAGCAGTCTTGGGCCGGGAGGGCCGGACGAGCAGTACTTC.

This chain links TRBV7-2 with TRBJ2-5; 7 nucleotides align to TRBD1. Germline CDR1 reads SGHTA; CDR2 reads FQGNSA. V was clipped by 1 base and J by 5 bases; unmatched bases: 7. The CDR3 sequence is 15 residues long. The DNA for the CDR3 is TGTGCCAGCAGCTTAGTGGTGGGACAGTCCGAGACCCAGTACTTC. The encoded protein is CASSLVVGQSETQYF.

This clone appeared a few times. CDR3 nucleotide sequence: TGTGCCAGCTCACCCGGGACAGGGGCGACCTCCTACGAGCAGTACTTC. This translates into CASSPGTGATSYEQYF. The rearrangement uses TRBV18 and TRBJ2-7; 10 positions agree with TRBD1. The CDR3 is 16 amino acids. The junction had 5 bases not matched to a gene; V was cut back by 3 bases and J by 0 bases. The germline gives CDR1 KGHSH, CDR2 LQKENI.

The count of this clone is one. The V gene is TRBV27, the J gene TRBJ1-2; TRBD1 agrees at 9 bases. The junction had 8 bases not matched to a gene; V was cut back by 6 bases and J by 6 bases. The CDR3 is 14 residues long. Germline V gene data show CDR1 as MNHEY and CDR2 as SMNVEV (reference sequence). For the CDR3, the DNA is TGTGCCAGCAGGGAGGGGACAGGGAAGGATGGCTACACCTTC. Protein: CASREGTGKDGYTF.

The chain uses TRBV28 and TRBJ1-5; possible D gene TRBD1, 5 bases. Trimming cost V 6 bases and J 6 bases, with 18 bases left between them. CDR1 and CDR2 from the germline V gene are MDHEN and SYDVKM. This CDR3 spans 15 amino acids. The CDR3 spells CASSQWGGVGQPQHF. The CDR3 DNA is TGTGCCAGCAGCCAATGGGGGGGGGTAGGTCAGCCCCAGCATTTT.

The V and J genes are TRBV15 and TRBJ1-1; D call uncertain. The CDR3 spans 14 residues. V was clipped by 1 base and J by 6 bases, with 12 bases between them. Germline lookup yields CDR1 LNHNV and CDR2 YYDKDF (reference sequence). CDR3 sequence: CATSRGPIMSEAFF. CDR3 nucleotide sequence: TGTGCCACCAGCAGAGGCCCCATCATGTCTGAAGCTTTCTTT.

The J gene is TRBJ1-4, the V gene TRBV7-2; a possible D gene is TRBD1 (5 bases). Per germline, CDR1 SGHTA and CDR2 FQGNSA. This CDR3 is built from 15 residues. V dropped 5 bases and J dropped 5 bases, with 15 bases sitting between them. CDR3 residues: CASSPAGVKNEKLFF. CDR3 sequence (DNA): TGTGCCAGCAGCCCCGCGGGGGTGAAGAATGAAAAACTGTTTTTT.

This chain connects TRBV6-1 to TRBJ2-5; 8 bases are a match to TRBD2. V was pared by 7 bases and J by 5 bases, with 6 bases of the junction left unmatched. This CDR3 region has 13 residues. Germline loops: CDR1 MNHNS, CDR2 SASEGT. The DNA of the CDR3 is TGTGCCAGCATACTAGCGGAGGGGGAGACCCAGTACTTC. Translating it yields CASILAEGETQYF.

This clone has a handful of counts. The chain is built from TRBV2 and TRBJ2-1; D not resolved. Trimming took off 5 bases at V and 4 bases at J, with 12 bases between the two ends. The CDR3 has 14 amino acids. Germline values: CDR1 SNHLY, CDR2 FYNNEI. The CDR3 reads CASSLSQLYNEQFF. The CDR3 coding sequence is TGTGCCAGCAGTCTGTCTCAGCTATACAATGAGCAGTTCTTC.

V gene TRBV9 combines with J gene TRBJ2-1; 7 bases map to TRBD2. The germline CDR1 and CDR2 sequences are SGDLS and YYNGEE. The CDR3 has 17 amino acids. The J segment lost 1 base and the V segment lost 2 bases, leaving 9 bases of the junction unmatched. The CDR3 here is CASSVSAGEVSYNEQFF. The DNA for the CDR3 is TGTGCCAGCAGCGTTTCGGCGGGAGAAGTATCCTACAATGAGCAGTTCTTC. The whole variable domain, remainder taken from reference TRBV9 and TRBJ2-1, is DSGVTQTPKHLITATGQRVTLRCSPRSGDLSVYWYQQSLDQGLQFLIQYYNGEERAKGNILERFSAQQFPDLHSELNLSSLELGDSALYFCASSVSAGEVSYNEQFFGPGTRLTVL.

The rearrangement links TRBV10-3 to TRBJ1-5; a weak D match, TRBD1 (5 bases). The CDR3 extends over 15 amino acids. The V gene's germline CDR1 is ENHRY and CDR2 SYGVKD. V lost 0 bases, J lost 9 bases, and 15 bases lay in between. DNA for the CDR3: TGTGCCATCAGTGAGTCAGGGGTAGAAGAGTGGCCCCAGCATTTT. It is translated as CAISESGVEEWPQHF.

The chain combines TRBV27 with TRBJ2-1; D is ambiguous. The CDR3 loop spans 14 amino acids. Germline V gives CDR1 MNHEY, CDR2 SMNVEV (reference sequence). V was clipped by 5 bases and J by 0 bases, with 8 bases between them. CDR3 bases: TGTGCCAGCAGTCAACTTAGCTCCTACAATGAGCAGTTCTTC. Amino acids: CASSQLSSYNEQFF.

The chain couples TRBV7-6 to TRBJ2-1; TRBD1 agrees at 7 bases. This CDR3 contains 14 residues. Trimming removed 2 bases from V and 2 bases from J; junction bases left unmatched: 0. CDR1 SGHVS and CDR2 FNYEAQ come from the germline V gene. The CDR3 is CASSLTGAYNEQFF. As DNA, the CDR3 is TGTGCCAGCAGCTTAACAGGGGCCTACAATGAGCAGTTCTTC.

This chain joins TRBV5-1 and TRBJ2-3; a weak D match, TRBD2 (6 bases). Trimming pared 3 bases from V and 1 base from J, leaving 15 bases between. Looked up from germline, CDR1 is SGHRS and CDR2 is YFSETQ. The CDR3 consists of 16 residues. CDR3 nucleotide sequence: TGCGCCAGCAGCTCCTTGACGGGAGAAGGCACAGATACGCAGTATTTT. Its protein is CASSSLTGEGTDTQYF.

The chain combines TRBV19 with TRBJ2-7; no definite D call. CDR1 and CDR2 (germline): LNHDA, SQIVND (reference sequence). The CDR3 is 15 residues long. Trimming stripped 6 bases from V and 3 bases from J, with 18 bases between. The CDR3 nucleotides read TGTGCCAGTAGCCAGACACGCCTGGGGTTCTACGAGCAGTACTTC. Protein sequence: CASSQTRLGFYEQYF.

This clone turned up a few times. The V and J genes are TRBV19 and TRBJ1-5, with D tentatively TRBD1 (6 bases). This CDR3 contains 17 residues. The germline V gene encodes CDR1 LNHDA and CDR2 SQIVND (reference sequence). Trimming left V 2 bases short and J 5 bases short, with 19 bases between. Written as DNA, the CDR3 is TGTGCCAGTAGTATATTTTCAGGGGATCTTACCTATCAGCCCCAGCATTTT. Translated, it gives CASSIFSGDLTYQPQHF.

On this clone itself: The same CDR3 can be traced to other DNA sequences in this sample. V and J are TRBV6-5 and TRBJ2-5; no clear D gene. The CDR3 extends over 14 amino acids. Germline CDR1 and CDR2: MNHEY and SVGAGI. With 0 bases removed from V and 2 bases from J, the gap between germline ends came to 7 bases. The CDR3 is CASSYSGGQETQYF. The CDR3 DNA reads TGTGCCAGCAGTTACTCTGGCGGACAAGAGACCCAGTACTTC.

This sequence joins TRBV30 and TRBJ2-3, with TRBD2 identical over 10 bases. The CDR3 extends over 13 amino acids. Unmatched junction bases numbered 4, after V lost 2 bases and J lost 8 bases. In germline, CDR1 is GTSNPN, CDR2 SVGIG (reference sequence). The CDR3: CAWSSSGRVTQYF. CDR3 nucleotide sequence: TGTGCCTGGAGTTCTAGCGGGAGAGTTACGCAGTATTTT.

The chain uses TRBV7-2 and TRBJ2-3; no reliable D call. In germline, CDR1 is SGHTA, CDR2 FQGNSA. The CDR3 loop spans 13 amino acids. The V gene lost 5 bases and the J gene lost 2 bases, with 8 bases spanning the gap. CDR3 bases: TGTGCCAGCAGCCCAGTGGTCACAGATACGCAGTATTTT. This translates into CASSPVVTDTQYF.

The chain has TRBV7-2 and TRBJ1-6, with a possible D match to TRBD1 (5 bases). Germline V gives CDR1 SGHTA, CDR2 FQGNSA. This CDR3 has 12 amino acids. With 7 bases removed from V and 8 bases from J, the gap between germline ends came to 9 bases. CDR3 sequence reads: CASTRDYSPLHF. The CDR3 DNA reads as TGTGCCAGCACCAGGGATTATTCACCCCTCCACTTT.

V usage is TRBV19 and J usage is TRBJ2-3, with D perhaps TRBD2 (6 bases). CDR1 LNHDA and CDR2 SQIVND come from the germline V gene (reference sequence). Trimming took off 5 bases at V and 2 bases at J, with 17 bases between the two ends. The CDR3 is made up of 16 amino acids. The CDR3 DNA reads as TGTGCCAGTAGTCCGGGGGTCCCAAAGGCCACAGATACGCAGTATTTT. Residues: CASSPGVPKATDTQYF. Drawing the rest from reference TRBV19 and TRBJ2-3, the complete variable domain is DGGITQSPKYLFRKEGQNVTLSCEQNLNHDAMYWYRQDPGQGLRLIYYSQIVNDFQKGDIAEGYSVSREKKESFPLTVTSAQKNPTAFYLCASSPGVPKATDTQYFGPGTRLTVL.

The chain joins TRBV10-3 to TRBJ2-7; TRBD1 matches at 7 bases. After removal of 6 bases from V and 3 bases from J, the junction contained 8 bases not matched to a gene. The CDR3 extends over 14 amino acids. Germline values: CDR1 ENHRY, CDR2 SYGVKD. CDR3 in DNA: TGTGCCATCAGAACCGGGACAGAAGACTACGAGCAGTACTTC. Protein product: CAIRTGTEDYEQYF.

The chain carries TRBV25-1 and TRBJ1-5; the D gene is possibly TRBD1 (5 bases). The V end lost 4 bases, the J end lost 2 bases, and 15 bases lay between the germline ends. Germline V gene data show CDR1 as MGHDK and CDR2 as SYGVNS. The CDR3 is 16 amino acids. The CDR3 DNA reads as TGTGCCAGCAGTGTATCTGGGGGGAGTGGCAATCAGCCCCAGCATTTT. Its translation: CASSVSGGSGNQPQHF. Full variable domain (rest looked up from reference TRBV25-1 and TRBJ1-5): EADIYQTPRYLVIGTGKKITLECSQTMGHDKMYWYQQDPGMELHLIHYSYGVNSTEKGDLSSESTVSRIRTEHFPLTLESARPSHTSQYLCASSVSGGSGNQPQHFGDGTRLSIL.

This chain uses TRBV2 with TRBJ1-6; D is ambiguous. The germline V gene has CDR1 SNHLY and CDR2 FYNNEI. V was clipped by 2 bases and J by 5 bases, with 10 bases between them. The CDR3 contains 15 residues. This CDR3 is CASSESDGHNSPLHF. DNA for the CDR3: TGTGCCAGCAGTGAAAGTGACGGGCATAATTCACCCCTCCACTTT.

This clone was observed a handful of times. CDR3 DNA: TGCGCCAGCAGCTTGGCATTCACAGATACGCAGTATTTT. It translates to CASSLAFTDTQYF. This chain links TRBV5-1 with TRBJ2-3; D is uncertain. The CDR3 has 13 amino acids. Per the germline V gene, CDR1 is SGHRS and CDR2 is YFSETQ. Trimming removed 0 bases at V and 2 bases at J, with 4 bases between.